One and the same sample provided the 17 T cell receptor beta chains below, sequenced in a study of blood T cell repertoires in COVID-19 (dated by TCRdb to about 2020). Libraries were made using the immunoSEQ multiplex PCR assay. TCRdb obtained this table from immuneACCESS and retained in-frame rearrangements with V and J assigned. These tables miss some clones; where compared with another copy, unresolved V genes account for less than half of the shortfall, and the remainder is unexplained. The sample includes about 120,000 clones, with roughly 79% observed a single time. Jointly, the top ten make up roughly 2% of the sample. The sequencing sample was made of peripheral blood. The receptors were sampled from a man between 65 and 85 years old with acute or convalescent COVID-19.

V gene TRBV11-3 combines with J gene TRBJ1-2; D call uncertain. Germline assignment: CDR1 SGHNT and CDR2 YENEEA. This CDR3 region has 14 residues. V lost 2 bases and J 2 bases, leaving 9 bases between the germline ends. The DNA of the CDR3 is TGTGCCAGCAGCTTATACAAGTCAAACTATGGCTACACCTTC. This translates into CASSLYKSNYGYTF.

The chain has TRBV27 and TRBJ2-7; a possible D gene is TRBD1 (6 bases). Germline V gives CDR1 MNHEY, CDR2 SMNVEV (reference sequence). V was trimmed by 3 bases and J by 7 bases, leaving 13 bases between them. The CDR3 runs 13 residues. In DNA, the CDR3 is TGTGCCAGCAGTTTCGAAACACAGGGAGAGCAGTACTTC. Protein sequence: CASSFETQGEQYF.

The chain is built from TRBV12-3 or TRBV12-4 and TRBJ1-1; D is unclear. This CDR3 is built from 11 residues. V dropped 6 bases and J dropped 14 bases, with 16 bases sitting between them. CDR3 in DNA: TGTGCCAGCAGCTTGAGGGATGATACGTTCTTT. It encodes CASSLRDDTFF.

The rearrangement uses TRBV7-2 and TRBJ1-4; a possible D gene is TRBD1 (5 bases). The CDR3 sequence is 15 residues long. The V gene lost 3 bases and the J gene lost 0 bases, with 8 bases spanning the gap. Germline V gene sequence: CDR1 SGHTA, CDR2 FQGNSA. CDR3 bases: TGTGCCAGCAGCTTTCAGGGTGCAACTAATGAAAAACTGTTTTTT. Translating gives CASSFQGATNEKLFF.

The chain combines TRBV5-1 with TRBJ1-2, with 9 bases fitting TRBD1. After removal of 0 bases from V and 5 bases from J, the junction contained 2 bases not matched to a gene. Germline values: CDR1 SGHRS, CDR2 YFSETQ. The CDR3 is 14 amino acids. The CDR3 nucleotides are TGCGCCAGCAGCTTGGGACAGGGGGTTTATGGCTACACCTTC. It specifies CASSLGQGVYGYTF. Combining the CDR3 with reference TRBV5-1 and TRBJ1-2 gives the whole variable domain KAGVTQTPRYLIKTRGQQVTLSCSPISGHRSVSWYQQTPGQGLQFLFEYFSETQRNKGNFPGRFSGRQFSNSRSEMNVSTLELGDSALYLCASSLGQGVYGYTFGSGTRLTVV.

This chain connects TRBV3-1 (or the pseudogene TRBV3-2) to TRBJ1-1; D might be TRBD1 (6 bases). This CDR3 region has 15 residues. The V and J ends lost 0 bases and 7 bases respectively, with 15 bases between them. CDR1 and CDR2 (germline): LGHDT, YNNKEL (reference sequence). The CDR3: CASSQDWQGSIEAFF. The CDR3 DNA follows: TGTGCCAGCAGCCAAGACTGGCAGGGGAGCATTGAAGCTTTCTTT.

The chain joins TRBV30 to TRBJ1-6, with TRBD1 as a possible D gene (6 bases). CDR1 and CDR2 (germline): GTSNPN, SVGIG (reference sequence). Trimming pared 2 bases from V and 1 base from J, leaving 9 bases between. CDR3 size: 15 residues. Here the CDR3 reads CAWSRQASYNSPLHF. In DNA form, the CDR3 reads TGTGCCTGGAGTCGACAGGCGTCCTATAATTCACCCCTCCACTTT.

Details on this clone: At one end, the junction sequence differs from germline, possibly due to a read error. The gene calls are TRBV10-3 and TRBJ1-3; TRBD1 is a possible D gene (6 bases). This CDR3 contains 16 residues. Germline loops: CDR1 ENHRY, CDR2 SYGVKD. As DNA, the CDR3 is TGTGCCATCAGGGGGACAAAGGAAATCTCTGGTAACACCATATATTTT. Its translation: CAIRGTKEISGNTIYF.

The chain employs TRBV2 and TRBJ2-7, with 8 bases matching TRBD2. In germline, CDR1 is SNHLY, CDR2 FYNNEI. The length of the CDR3 is 15 residues. V was clipped by 6 bases and J by 2 bases; unmatched bases: 9. The CDR3 bases are TGTGCCAGCAGCCCTCCCATGCGGGGGGCCTACGAGCAGTACTTC. Translated, it gives CASSPPMRGAYEQYF.

This clone counts as medium-sized. This chain joins TRBV9 and TRBJ1-5; D is ambiguous. CDR1 is SGDLS, CDR2 YYNGEE, per germline. The CDR3 consists of 13 residues. Trimming stripped 2 bases from V and 7 bases from J, with 10 bases between. CDR3 residues: CASSVRGRQPQHF. The CDR3 DNA follows: TGTGCCAGCAGCGTCCGGGGTAGGCAGCCCCAGCATTTT.

V gene TRBV5-1 combines with J gene TRBJ1-1; tentatively, D is TRBD1 (6 bases). In germline, CDR1 is SGHRS, CDR2 YFSETQ. V lost 2 bases, J lost 6 bases, and 11 bases lay in between. The CDR3 has 13 residues. CDR3: CASSLQGGAEAFF. CDR3 sequence (DNA): TGCGCCAGCAGCTTACAGGGTGGGGCTGAAGCTTTCTTT.

This clone was recorded only once. The chain recombines TRBV19 with TRBJ1-3; 10 bases are a match to TRBD1. The V gene's germline CDR1 is LNHDA and CDR2 SQIVND (reference sequence). The CDR3 has 12 amino acids. V dropped 11 bases and J dropped 2; count of bases not matched to a gene: 0. This chain's CDR3 is CAGTGAGNTIYF. The CDR3 DNA reads as TGTGCCGGGACAGGGGCTGGAAACACCATATATTTT.

This sequence joins TRBV9 and TRBJ2-3; 8 bases are shared with TRBD2. V shed 4 bases and J 3 bases; nucleotides not matched to a gene: 19. Per the germline V gene, CDR1 is SGDLS and CDR2 is YYNGEE. The CDR3 spans 19 residues. CDR3 sequence: CASSPTVGAGGYVTDTQYF. CDR3 nucleotides: TGTGCCAGCAGCCCTACCGTCGGGGCGGGGGGCTACGTAACAGATACGCAGTATTTT. Based on the CDR3 plus reference TRBV9 and TRBJ2-3, the full variable domain is DSGVTQTPKHLITATGQRVTLRCSPRSGDLSVYWYQQSLDQGLQFLIQYYNGEERAKGNILERFSAQQFPDLHSELNLSSLELGDSALYFCASSPTVGAGGYVTDTQYFGPGTRLTVL.

The chain uses TRBV5-1 and TRBJ2-5; 16 positions match TRBD2. The CDR3 length is 16 residues. Germline lookup yields CDR1 SGHRS and CDR2 YFSETQ. Unmatched junction bases numbered 4, after V lost 4 bases and J lost 4 bases. CDR3 bases: TGCGCCAGCAGCCTCGGGACTAGCGGGGGGGGAGAGACCCAGTACTTC. Residues: CASSLGTSGGGETQYF.

This clone was seen a handful of times. The chain recombines TRBV7-8 with TRBJ2-1; 9 bases align to TRBD1. The V gene end was trimmed by 1 base and the J gene end by 15 bases; junction bases not matched to a gene: 22. CDR1 SGHVS and CDR2 FQNEAQ come from the germline V gene. The CDR3 covers 18 residues. The CDR3 spells CASSLERPKGQGTSFRFF. The CDR3 coding sequence is TGTGCCAGCAGCTTAGAAAGGCCAAAGGGACAGGGAACCTCCTTTCGGTTCTTC. The full variable domain, with the rest looked up from reference TRBV7-8 and TRBJ2-1, is GAGVSQSPRYKVAKRGQDVALRCDPISGHVSLFWYQQALGQGPEFLTYFQNEAQLDKSGLPSDRFFAERPEGSVSTLKIQRTQQEDSAVYLCASSLERPKGQGTSFRFFGPGTRLTVL.

The V gene is TRBV28, the J gene TRBJ1-2; TRBD1 matches 9 bases. With V trimmed by 5 bases and J by 4 bases, 8 bases remained unmatched. Per the germline V gene, CDR1 is MDHEN and CDR2 is SYDVKM. The CDR3 covers 15 residues. CDR3: CASSLPGQGIYGYTF. CDR3 coding DNA: TGTGCCAGCAGTCTACCGGGACAGGGAATCTATGGCTACACCTTC.

The chain couples TRBV6-5 to TRBJ1-2; D unresolved. V gave up 7 bases and J gave up 10 bases, with 22 bases separating them. Germline assignment: CDR1 MNHEY and CDR2 SVGAGI. The CDR3 consists of 14 residues. CDR3 sequence reads: CASTNGVMDVSYTF. The CDR3 coding sequence is TGTGCCAGCACTAACGGGGTCATGGACGTTTCCTACACCTTC.